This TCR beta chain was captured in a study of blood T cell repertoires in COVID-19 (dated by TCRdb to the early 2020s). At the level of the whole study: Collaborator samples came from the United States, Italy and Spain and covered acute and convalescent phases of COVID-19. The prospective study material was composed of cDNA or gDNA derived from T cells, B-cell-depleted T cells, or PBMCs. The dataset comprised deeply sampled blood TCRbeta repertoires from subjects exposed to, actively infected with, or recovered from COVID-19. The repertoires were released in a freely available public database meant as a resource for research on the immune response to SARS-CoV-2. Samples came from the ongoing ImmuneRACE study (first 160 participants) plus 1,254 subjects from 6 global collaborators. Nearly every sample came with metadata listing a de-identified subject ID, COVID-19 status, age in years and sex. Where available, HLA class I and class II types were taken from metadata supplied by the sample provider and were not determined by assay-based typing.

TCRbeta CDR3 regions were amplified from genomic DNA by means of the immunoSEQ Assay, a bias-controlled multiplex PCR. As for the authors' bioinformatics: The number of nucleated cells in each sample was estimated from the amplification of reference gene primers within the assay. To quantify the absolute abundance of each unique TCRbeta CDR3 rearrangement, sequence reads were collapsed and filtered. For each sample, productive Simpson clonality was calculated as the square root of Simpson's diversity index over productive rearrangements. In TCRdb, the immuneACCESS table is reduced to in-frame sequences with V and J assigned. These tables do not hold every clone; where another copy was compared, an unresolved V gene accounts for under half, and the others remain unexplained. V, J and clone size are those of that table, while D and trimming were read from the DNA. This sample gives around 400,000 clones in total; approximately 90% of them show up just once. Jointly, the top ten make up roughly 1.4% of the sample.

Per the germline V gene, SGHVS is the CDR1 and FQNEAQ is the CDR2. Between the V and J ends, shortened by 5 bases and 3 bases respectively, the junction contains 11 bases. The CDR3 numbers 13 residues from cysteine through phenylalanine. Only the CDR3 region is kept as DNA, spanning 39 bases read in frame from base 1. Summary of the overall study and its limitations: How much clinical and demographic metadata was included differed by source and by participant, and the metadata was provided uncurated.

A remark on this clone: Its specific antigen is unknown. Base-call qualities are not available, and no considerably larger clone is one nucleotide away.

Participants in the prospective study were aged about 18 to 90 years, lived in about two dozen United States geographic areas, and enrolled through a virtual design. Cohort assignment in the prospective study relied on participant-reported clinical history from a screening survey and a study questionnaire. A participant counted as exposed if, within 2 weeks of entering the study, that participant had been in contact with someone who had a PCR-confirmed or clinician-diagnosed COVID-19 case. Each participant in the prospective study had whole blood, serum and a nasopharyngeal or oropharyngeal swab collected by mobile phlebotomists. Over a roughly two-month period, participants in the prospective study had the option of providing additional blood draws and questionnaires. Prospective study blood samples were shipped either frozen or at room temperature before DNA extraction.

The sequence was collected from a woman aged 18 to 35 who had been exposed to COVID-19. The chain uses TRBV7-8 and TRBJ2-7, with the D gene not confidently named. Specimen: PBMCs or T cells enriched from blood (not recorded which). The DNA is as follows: TGTGCCAGCAGCCCCCAGTCCTTCTACGAGCAGTACTTC. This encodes CASSPQSFYEQYF.